One sample yielded the 26 T cell receptor beta chains listed below, sequenced in a study of blood T cell repertoires in COVID-19. The repertoire was sequenced with immunoSEQ multiplex PCR; TCRdb's copy has only in-frame clones and lacks some. This repertoire shows about 80,000 clones, approximately 78% found once; its top ten account for just over 20%. Material for sequencing was peripheral blood. These receptors were obtained from a human donor in a cohort sampled during active COVID-19.

The gene calls are TRBV28 and TRBJ2-5, with D possibly matching TRBD2 (6 bases). CDR1 and CDR2 (germline): MDHEN, SYDVKM. Trimming stripped 3 bases from V and 9 bases from J, with 14 bases between. The CDR3 runs to 13 residues. CDR3 DNA sequence: TGTGCCAGCAGTTTGGAGGTCCCGGGGGCCCAGTACTTC. Its protein is CASSLEVPGAQYF.

The chain has TRBV4-1 and TRBJ2-7; tentatively, D is TRBD1 (6 bases). The CDR3 sequence is 17 residues long. Germline V gene lookup returns CDR1 MGHRA and CDR2 YSYEKL. The V gene lost 3 bases and the J gene lost 0 bases, with 18 bases spanning the gap. The CDR3 protein is CASSQAGVGPASYEQYF. CDR3 nucleotides: TGCGCCAGCAGCCAGGCAGGGGTAGGGCCGGCCTCCTACGAGCAGTACTTC.

In the case of this clone: The sample has other DNA sequences that encode this CDR3 too. The chain is built from TRBV7-2 and TRBJ2-3; 7 bases agree with TRBD1. CDR3 length: 14 residues. In germline, CDR1 is SGHTA, CDR2 FQGNSA. The V segment lost 5 bases and the J segment 0 bases; nucleotides outside the gene matches: 2. CDR3 DNA sequence: TGTGCCAGCAGCCGGGACAGTAGCACAGATACGCAGTATTTT. Its translation: CASSRDSSTDTQYF.

The V call is TRBV21-1, the J call TRBJ2-3; the table calls TRBD2, which could not be checked here. TRBV21-1 represents a pseudogene. The CDR3 extends over 19 amino acids. CDR3 nucleotides: TGTGCCAGCAGCAAAGCGGTGATAGCGGGGAGAACTAGCACAGATACGCAGTATTTT. Its protein product is CASSKAVIAGRTSTDTQYF.

The chain's CDR3 is CASRREHQETQYF. The CDR3 nucleotides are TGTGCCAGCAGGCGGGAACACCAAGAGACCCAGTACTTC. This chain links TRBV2 with TRBJ2-5, with D possibly matching TRBD2 (6 bases). V lost 6 bases and J lost 0, with 8 bases in between. The CDR3 has 13 amino acids. Germline CDR1 SNHLY, CDR2 FYNNEI.

V gene TRBV3-1 (or the pseudogene TRBV3-2) combines with J gene TRBJ2-1, with 9 bases that match TRBD2. Germline V CDR1 and CDR2: LGHDT, YNNKEL (reference sequence). After removal of 1 base from V and 5 bases from J, the junction contained 6 bases not matched to a gene. The CDR3 has 16 amino acids. CDR3 in DNA: TGTGCCAGCAGCCAAGTCGCTCTAGCGGGGCACAATGAGCAGTTCTTC. Translating it yields CASSQVALAGHNEQFF.

The chain links TRBV2 to TRBJ2-2; a possible D gene is TRBD2 (5 bases). Germline V gene data show CDR1 as SNHLY and CDR2 as FYNNEI. The CDR3 is 13 residues long. The V end was cut by 6 bases, the J end by 7 bases, with 12 bases between. CDR3 residues: CASSFGVGGELFF. In DNA form, the CDR3 reads TGTGCCAGCAGCTTCGGGGTAGGCGGGGAGCTGTTTTTT.

This chain uses TRBV9 with TRBJ1-6; no reliable D call. The CDR3 consists of 15 residues. Germline V gives CDR1 SGDLS, CDR2 YYNGEE. V was trimmed by 0 bases and J by 0 bases, leaving 4 bases between them. The CDR3 coding sequence is TGTGCCAGCAGCGTAGCAGGCTCCTATAATTCACCCCTCCACTTT. It encodes CASSVAGSYNSPLHF.

This sequence joins TRBV19 and TRBJ1-4; D remains ambiguous. This CDR3 has 13 amino acids. The germline V gene encodes CDR1 LNHDA and CDR2 SQIVND (reference sequence). Trimming took 3 bases from V and 3 from J, leaving 5 bases between them. DNA of the CDR3: TGTGCCAGTAGTATTTATGCTAATGAAAAACTGTTTTTT. This gives the protein CASSIYANEKLFF. Using reference TRBV19 and TRBJ1-4 for the parts outside the CDR3, the full variable domain is DGGITQSPKYLFRKEGQNVTLSCEQNLNHDAMYWYRQDPGQGLRLIYYSQIVNDFQKGDIAEGYSVSREKKESFPLTVTSAQKNPTAFYLCASSIYANEKLFFGSGTQLSVL.

This sequence joins TRBV3-1 (or the pseudogene TRBV3-2) and TRBJ2-7; D uncertain. Germline assignment: CDR1 LGHDT and CDR2 YNNKEL (reference sequence). V was pared by 0 bases and J by 0 bases, with 9 bases between. CDR3 length equals 15 residues. In nucleotides, the CDR3 is TGTGCCAGCAGCCAAGAGGCCTACAGCTCCTACGAGCAGTACTTC. Translation gives CASSQEAYSSYEQYF.

This sequence joins TRBV9 and TRBJ2-3; a possible D gene is TRBD1 (6 bases). CDR3 size: 15 residues. Trimming took off 6 bases at V and 0 bases at J, with 14 bases between the two ends. Germline values: CDR1 SGDLS, CDR2 YYNGEE. CDR3 coding DNA: TGTGCCAGCACCCCAGGGGTCCCCAGCACAGATACGCAGTATTTT. It specifies CASTPGVPSTDTQYF.

The chain joins TRBV4-2 to TRBJ2-5; 8 bases agree with TRBD1. This CDR3 spans 16 amino acids. J lost 2 bases, V lost 1 base, and 6 bases had no gene match. Germline loops: CDR1 LGHNA, CDR2 YNFKEQ. CDR3 DNA: TGTGCCAGCAGCCAAGTGAGCAGGGGGCTGCAAGAGACCCAGTACTTC. Translating gives CASSQVSRGLQETQYF.

The J gene is TRBJ1-3, the V gene TRBV7-9; 7 bases are shared with TRBD1. This CDR3 spans 14 amino acids. V was clipped by 4 bases and J by 4 bases; unmatched bases: 4. Looked up from germline, CDR1 is SEHNR and CDR2 is FQNEAQ (reference sequence). CDR3 in amino acids: CASSSGQAGNTIYF. The CDR3 nucleotides read TGTGCCAGCAGCTCCGGACAGGCAGGAAACACCATATATTTT.

The V call is TRBV7-2, the J call TRBJ1-5, with TRBD1 matching 9 bases. The CDR3 is 13 amino acids. Germline lookup yields CDR1 SGHTA and CDR2 FQGNSA. The trim removed 5 bases at V and 7 bases at J, leaving 3 bases unmatched. The CDR3 reads CASSLQGAQPQHF. The CDR3 nucleotides read TGTGCCAGCAGCCTACAGGGGGCGCAGCCCCAGCATTTT.

This chain links TRBV5-1 with TRBJ2-2, with TRBD2 identical over 13 bases. Germline V CDR1 and CDR2: SGHRS, YFSETQ. Trimming took 4 bases from V and 3 from J; bases not matched to a gene: 12. This CDR3 is 19 amino acids long. CDR3 sequence reads: CASSKGTSGVGIDTGELFF. CDR3 coding DNA: TGCGCCAGCAGCAAGGGGACTAGCGGGGTCGGAATCGACACCGGGGAGCTGTTTTTT.

This clone showed up just once. The gene calls are TRBV5-4 and TRBJ1-2, with TRBD1 identical over 8 bases. CDR3 length: 15 residues. In germline, CDR1 is SGHNT, CDR2 YYREEE (reference sequence). J was trimmed by 3 bases and V by 4 bases; bases with no gene match: 8. The CDR3 nucleotides read TGTGCCAGCAGCCCCAAGGACAGGGTGGACTATGGCTACACCTTC. The encoded protein is CASSPKDRVDYGYTF.

V and J are TRBV19 and TRBJ2-7; possible D gene TRBD2, 6 bases. Germline lookup yields CDR1 LNHDA and CDR2 SQIVND (reference sequence). The CDR3 is made up of 14 amino acids. V was pared by 3 bases and J by 3 bases, with 12 bases between. CDR3 region: CASSIGGLVYEQYF. CDR3 DNA sequence: TGTGCCAGTAGTATCGGGGGTCTCGTCTACGAGCAGTACTTC.

The rearrangement links TRBV19 to TRBJ1-4; possible D gene TRBD1, 6 bases. CDR3 length equals 15 residues. Germline lookup yields CDR1 LNHDA and CDR2 SQIVND (reference sequence). The V and J ends lost 8 bases and 4 bases respectively, with 17 bases between them. CDR3 sequence: CASAPLDRSNEKLFF. DNA for the CDR3: TGTGCCAGTGCCCCTTTGGACAGAAGTAATGAAAAACTGTTTTTT.

The chain combines TRBV3-1 (or the pseudogene TRBV3-2) with TRBJ2-5; a weak D match, TRBD2 (5 bases). CDR1 LGHDT and CDR2 YNNKEL come from the germline V gene (reference sequence). The CDR3 consists of 15 residues. V gave up 4 bases and J gave up 7 bases, with 19 bases separating them. CDR3 sequence: CASSPQGLGLGTQYF. CDR3 bases: TGTGCCAGCAGCCCGCAAGGACTCGGACTGGGGACCCAGTACTTC.

The rearrangement links TRBV6-6 to TRBJ1-1; no reliable D call. CDR3 length: 14 residues. V was cut by 4 bases and J by 1 base, with 10 bases left in between. Germline CDR1 reads MNHNY; CDR2 reads SVGAGI (reference sequence). CDR3 residues: CASSSIDSNTEAFF. Here the CDR3 DNA reads TGTGCCAGCAGTTCTATAGACTCGAACACTGAAGCTTTCTTT.

This clone was picked up a small number of times. The CDR3 sequence: CASTLPGGTEAFF. In DNA form, the CDR3 reads TGTGCCAGCACCCTGCCGGGGGGAACTGAAGCTTTCTTT. V and J are TRBV12-3 or TRBV12-4 and TRBJ1-1, with D maybe TRBD1 (5 bases). The CDR3 runs 13 residues. V was trimmed by 7 bases and J by 5 bases, leaving 14 bases between them.

This clone turned up a few times. The chain employs TRBV5-4 and TRBJ2-1; 15 bases line up with TRBD2. The CDR3 has 17 amino acids. The germline CDR1 and CDR2 sequences are SGHNT and YYREEE (reference sequence). The V and J ends lost 4 bases and 3 bases, in that order; junction bases with no gene match: 5. This CDR3 reads CASSLGTSGGLYNEQFF. In nucleotides, the CDR3 is TGTGCCAGCAGCCTCGGGACTAGCGGGGGGCTCTACAATGAGCAGTTCTTC.

V is TRBV5-6 and J is TRBJ1-5; TRBD1 agrees at 7 bases. Germline V CDR1 and CDR2: SGHDT, YYEEEE. The trim removed 1 base at V and 3 bases at J, leaving 7 bases unmatched. This CDR3 has 16 amino acids. As DNA, the CDR3 is TGTGCCAGCAGCTTGTATGGCAGGGGGACCAATCAGCCCCAGCATTTT. It yields the protein CASSLYGRGTNQPQHF.

The V and J genes are TRBV6-5 and TRBJ1-5; TRBD1 might be the D (5 bases). There are 14 residues in the CDR3. The V gene's germline CDR1 is MNHEY and CDR2 SVGAGI. With 6 bases removed from V and 1 base from J, the gap between germline ends came to 10 bases. CDR3 sequence reads: CASRAGISNQPQHF. The CDR3 region has the DNA TGTGCCAGCAGGGCAGGGATAAGCAATCAGCCCCAGCATTTT.

The chain is built from TRBV7-3 and TRBJ2-1; possibly TRBD1 for D (5 bases). V gave up 3 bases and J gave up 12 bases, with 12 bases separating them. CDR3 size: 12 residues. Germline-derived CDR1 and CDR2 are SGHTA and FQGTGA. This chain's CDR3 is CASSFQGEVQFF. DNA for the CDR3: TGTGCCAGCAGCTTCCAAGGGGAAGTGCAGTTCTTC.

V is TRBV18 and J is TRBJ1-1; D is ambiguous. V lost 5 bases, J lost 1 base, and 8 bases lay in between. The CDR3 is 13 amino acids. The V gene's germline CDR1 is KGHSH and CDR2 LQKENI. This CDR3 reads CASSESGNTEAFF. CDR3 sequence (DNA): TGTGCCAGCTCAGAGAGCGGGAACACTGAAGCTTTCTTT.